The 8 T cell receptor beta chains below were found in one sample sequenced in a study of beta chain features in type 1 diabetes (dated by TCRdb to the late 2010s). What the work shows at the level of the full study, not this receptor alone: In all four CD4+ subsets, TCRB CDR3 length was moderately but significantly shorter in type 1 diabetes patients.

These receptors lack a known antigen. The library was produced with the immunoSEQ multiplex PCR assay. The High Capacity cDNA Reverse Transcription Kit was used to reverse transcribe all of the isolated RNA, meaning that expressed TCRB transcripts were what got sequenced. The table comes from immuneACCESS by way of TCRdb, which keeps in-frame sequences with V and J called. Part of the clones is missing from these tables; in studies checked, under half for an unresolved V gene and the rest for unknown reasons. The table for this sample lists 310,000 or so clones; about a tenth of them were counted only once. Clones ranked in the top ten supply more than 0.8% of the sample. Sample: central memory CD4+ T cells from blood. All receptors come from a man between 25 and 39 years old with type 1 diabetes.

The chain couples TRBV7-9 to TRBJ1-6, with D maybe TRBD1 (5 bases). The CDR3 is 14 amino acids. V was clipped by 1 base and J by 9 bases, with 10 bases between them. CDR1 is SEHNR and CDR2 is FQNEAQ in the germline V gene (reference sequence). Written as DNA, the CDR3 is TGTGCCAGCAGCTTAGGGACATTTGGTTCACCCCTCCACTTT. Amino acid sequence: CASSLGTFGSPLHF.

The chain carries TRBV30 and TRBJ2-1; TRBD2 agrees at 11 bases. Germline V gives CDR1 GTSNPN, CDR2 SVGIG (reference sequence). J was trimmed by 4 bases and V by 3 bases; bases with no gene match: 5. The CDR3 is made up of 15 amino acids. The CDR3 region has the DNA TGTGCCTGGAGCGAAACTAGCGGGGGTTACAATGAGCAGTTCTTC. As protein: CAWSETSGGYNEQFF.

The genes are TRBV14 and TRBJ1-4; TRBD1 agrees at 9 bases. With 3 bases clipped from V and 8 bases from J, the junction kept 10 bases outside the gene matches. There are 16 residues in the CDR3. CDR1 SGHDN and CDR2 FVKESK come from the germline V gene. In nucleotides, the CDR3 is TGTGCCAGCAGCCAGTGGGGCGGGACAGGGACGGAAAAACTGTTTTTT. Translation gives CASSQWGGTGTEKLFF.

This clone was detected only a few times. V and J are TRBV27 and TRBJ2-3, with 8 bases matching TRBD2. Looked up from germline, CDR1 is MNHEY and CDR2 is SMNVEV (reference sequence). V lost 2 bases to trimming and J lost 0 bases; unmatched junction nucleotides: 7. This CDR3 region has 17 residues. This chain's CDR3 is CASSLNGGGRSTDTQYF. CDR3 nucleotides: TGTGCCAGCAGTTTAAATGGCGGGGGGCGGAGCACAGATACGCAGTATTTT.

This clone has a handful of counts. The chain recombines TRBV7-8 with TRBJ1-2, with 10 bases that match TRBD1. The CDR3 covers 14 residues. With 4 bases clipped from V and 4 bases from J, the junction kept 3 bases outside the gene matches. CDR1 and CDR2 (germline): SGHVS, FQNEAQ. CDR3 DNA sequence: TGTGCCAGCAGCTGGGGACAGGGGCTCTATGGCTACACCTTC. Translating gives CASSWGQGLYGYTF.

The chain has TRBV7-2 and TRBJ1-6; D unresolved. This CDR3 has 12 residues. Germline V gene lookup returns CDR1 SGHTA and CDR2 FQGNSA. The germline V and J ends were trimmed by 5 bases and 10 bases, with 9 bases remaining between them. The CDR3 region is CASSTPTSPLHF. CDR3 in DNA: TGTGCCAGCAGCACCCCGACCTCACCCCTCCACTTT.

The V and J genes are TRBV5-1 and TRBJ2-1, with 12 bases that match TRBD1. CDR1 and CDR2 from the germline V gene are SGHRS and YFSETQ. Trimming removed 4 bases from V and 10 bases from J; junction bases left unmatched: 9. The CDR3 is made up of 15 amino acids. DNA of the CDR3: TGCGCCAGCAGCCCGGCCGGGACAGGGGGCAGGGAGCAGTTCTTC. This sequence encodes CASSPAGTGGREQFF.

This clone was detected many times. The sample has other DNA sequences that encode this CDR3 too. The chain joins TRBV27 to TRBJ2-7; 9 bases agree with TRBD1. The CDR3 sequence is 15 residues long. The germline V gene has CDR1 MNHEY and CDR2 SMNVEV (reference sequence). The ends lost 3 bases at V and 4 bases at J; junction bases unmatched: 7. CDR3 loop: CASSLQPGQGYEQYF. The CDR3 DNA sequence: TGTGCCAGCAGTTTGCAACCGGGACAGGGATACGAGCAGTACTTC.